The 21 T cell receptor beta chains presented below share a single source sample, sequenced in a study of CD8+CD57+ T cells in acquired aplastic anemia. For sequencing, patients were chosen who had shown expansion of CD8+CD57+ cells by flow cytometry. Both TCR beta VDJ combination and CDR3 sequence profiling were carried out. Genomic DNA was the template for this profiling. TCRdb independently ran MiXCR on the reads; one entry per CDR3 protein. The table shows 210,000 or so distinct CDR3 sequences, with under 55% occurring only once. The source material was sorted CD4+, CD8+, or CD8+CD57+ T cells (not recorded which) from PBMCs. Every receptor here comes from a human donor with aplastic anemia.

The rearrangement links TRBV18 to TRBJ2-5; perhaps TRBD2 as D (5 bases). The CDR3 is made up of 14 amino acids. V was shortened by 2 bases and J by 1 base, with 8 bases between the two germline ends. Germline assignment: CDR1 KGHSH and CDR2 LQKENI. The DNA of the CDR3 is TGTGCCAGCTCACCAAGGGAGCTCCAAGAGACCCAGTACTTC. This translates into CASSPRELQETQYF.

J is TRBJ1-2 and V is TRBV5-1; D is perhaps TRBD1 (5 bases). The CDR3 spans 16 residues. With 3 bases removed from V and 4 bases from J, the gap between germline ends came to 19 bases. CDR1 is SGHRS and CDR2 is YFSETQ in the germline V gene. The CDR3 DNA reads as TGCGCCAGCAGCTCCGACACTGAGGGGAAAGGCTATGGCTACACCTTC. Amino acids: CASSSDTEGKGYGYTF.

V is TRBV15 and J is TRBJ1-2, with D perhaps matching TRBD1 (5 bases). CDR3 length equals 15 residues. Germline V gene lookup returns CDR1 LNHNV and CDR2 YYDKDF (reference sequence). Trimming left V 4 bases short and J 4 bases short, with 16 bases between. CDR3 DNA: TGTGCCACCAGCACCCTCACGACAGCGACCTATGGCTACACCTTC. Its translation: CATSTLTTATYGYTF.

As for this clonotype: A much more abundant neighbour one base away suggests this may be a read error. CDR3 protein: CSVRDPRGGLVTQYF. CDR3 coding DNA: TGCAGTGTTAGAGATCCGCGGGGGGGGCTGGTTACGCAGTATTTT. This chain uses TRBV20-1 with TRBJ2-3; 9 nucleotides align to TRBD2. The CDR3 is made up of 15 amino acids. Germline assignment: CDR1 DFQATT and CDR2 SNEGSKA (reference sequence).

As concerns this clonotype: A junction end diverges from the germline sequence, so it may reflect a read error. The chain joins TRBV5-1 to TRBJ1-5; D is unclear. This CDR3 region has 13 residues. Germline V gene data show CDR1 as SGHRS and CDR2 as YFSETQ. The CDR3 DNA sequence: TGTGCCAGCAGCTTTGGACGAAATGAACCCCAGCATTTT. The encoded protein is CASSFGRNEPQHF.

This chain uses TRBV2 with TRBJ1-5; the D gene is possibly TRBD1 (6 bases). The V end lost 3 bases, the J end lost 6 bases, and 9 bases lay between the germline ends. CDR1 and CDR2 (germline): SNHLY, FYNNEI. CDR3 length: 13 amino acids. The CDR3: CASSDGGGQPQHF. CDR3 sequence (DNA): TGTGCCAGCAGTGACGGGGGCGGTCAGCCCCAGCATTTT.

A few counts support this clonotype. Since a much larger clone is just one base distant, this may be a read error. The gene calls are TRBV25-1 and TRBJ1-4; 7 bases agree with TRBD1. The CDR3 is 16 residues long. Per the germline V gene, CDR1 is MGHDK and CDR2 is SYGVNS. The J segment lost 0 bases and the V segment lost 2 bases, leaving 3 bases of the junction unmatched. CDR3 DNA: TGTGCCAGCAGTGAAGTAAGGGGGCCAACTAATGAAAAACTGTTTTTT. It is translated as CASSEVRGPTNEKLFF.

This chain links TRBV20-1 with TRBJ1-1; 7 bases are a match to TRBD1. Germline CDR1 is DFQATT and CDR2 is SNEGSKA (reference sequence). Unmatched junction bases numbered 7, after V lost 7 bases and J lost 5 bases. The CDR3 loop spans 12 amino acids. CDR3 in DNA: TGCAGTGTCCCACAGGGGACGACTGAAGCTTTCTTT. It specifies CSVPQGTTEAFF.

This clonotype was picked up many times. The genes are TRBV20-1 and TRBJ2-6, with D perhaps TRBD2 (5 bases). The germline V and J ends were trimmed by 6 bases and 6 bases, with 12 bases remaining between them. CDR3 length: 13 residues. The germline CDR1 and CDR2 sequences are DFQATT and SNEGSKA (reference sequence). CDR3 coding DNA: TGCAGTGCGAGGGCCATGTCGGCCAACGTCCTGACTTTC. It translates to CSARAMSANVLTF.

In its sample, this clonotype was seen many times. The CDR3 DNA reads as TGTGCCAGCAGTCACAGGGACGAGCAGTACTTC. It encodes CASSHRDEQYF. The chain employs TRBV12-3 or TRBV12-4 and TRBJ2-7; TRBD1 might be the D (6 bases). This CDR3 is built from 11 residues. The V and J ends lost 5 bases and 5 bases respectively, with 7 bases between them.

The CDR3 sequence is CSVGRPTSTDTQYF. In nucleotides, the CDR3 is TGCAGCGTAGGACGGCCAACTAGCACAGATACGCAGTATTTT. The rearrangement uses TRBV29-1 and TRBJ2-3; no clear D gene. This CDR3 contains 14 residues. The ends were cut back, 6 bases at V and 0 bases at J, with 13 bases in the middle. Germline V gives CDR1 SQVTM, CDR2 ANQGSEA.

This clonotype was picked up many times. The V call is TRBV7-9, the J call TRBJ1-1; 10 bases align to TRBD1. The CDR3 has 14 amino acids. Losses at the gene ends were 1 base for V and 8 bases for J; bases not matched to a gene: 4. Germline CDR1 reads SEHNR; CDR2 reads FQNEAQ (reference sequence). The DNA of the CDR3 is TGTGCCAGCAGCTTAGTAGGGACAGGGGAAGAAGCTTTCTTT. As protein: CASSLVGTGEEAFF.

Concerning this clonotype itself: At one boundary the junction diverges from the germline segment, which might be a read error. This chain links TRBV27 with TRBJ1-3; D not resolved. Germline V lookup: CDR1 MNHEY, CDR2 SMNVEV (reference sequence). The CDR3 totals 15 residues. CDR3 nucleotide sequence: TGTGCCAGCCGTTTGGGCCTTGCCTCTGGAAACACCATATATTTT. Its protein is CASRLGLASGNTIYF.

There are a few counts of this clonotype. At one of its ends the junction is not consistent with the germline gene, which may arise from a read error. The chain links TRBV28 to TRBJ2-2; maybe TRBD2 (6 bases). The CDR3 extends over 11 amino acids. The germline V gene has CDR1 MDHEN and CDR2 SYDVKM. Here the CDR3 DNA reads TGTGCCAGCAGTGCCCTGGGGGGGCTGTTTTTT. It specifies CASSALGGLFF.

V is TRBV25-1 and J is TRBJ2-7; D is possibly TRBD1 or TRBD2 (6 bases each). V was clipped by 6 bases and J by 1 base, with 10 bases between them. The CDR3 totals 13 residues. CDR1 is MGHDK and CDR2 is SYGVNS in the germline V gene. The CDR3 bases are TGTGCCAGCAGGGGGGGCCCTTCCTACGAGCAGTACTTC. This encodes CASRGGPSYEQYF.

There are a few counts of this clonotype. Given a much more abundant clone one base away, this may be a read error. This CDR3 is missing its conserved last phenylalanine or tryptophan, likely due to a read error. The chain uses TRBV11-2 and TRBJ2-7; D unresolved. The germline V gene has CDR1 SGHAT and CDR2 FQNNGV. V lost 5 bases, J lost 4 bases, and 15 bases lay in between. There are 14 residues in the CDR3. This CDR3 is CASSTDRAVYEQYL. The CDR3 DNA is TGTGCCAGCAGCACCGACCGGGCCGTGTACGAGCAGTACCTC.

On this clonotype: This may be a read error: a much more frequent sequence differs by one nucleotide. CDR3 sequence (DNA): TGTGCCAGCAGCTTACCTACAGGGGCCAAAAGTGAAAGCATTCAGTACTTC. Translating it yields CASSLPTGAKSESIQYF. The rearrangement uses TRBV7-8 and TRBJ2-4; TRBD1 matches 7 bases. CDR1 is SGHVS and CDR2 is FQNEAQ in the germline V gene. The CDR3 is 17 residues long. Trimming cost V 2 bases and J 9 bases; bases outside gene matches: 16.

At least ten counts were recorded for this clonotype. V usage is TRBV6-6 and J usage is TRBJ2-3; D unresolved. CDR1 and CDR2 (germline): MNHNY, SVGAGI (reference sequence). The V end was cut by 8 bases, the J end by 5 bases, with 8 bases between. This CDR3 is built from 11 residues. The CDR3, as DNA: TGTGCCAGCGGGATTAGAGATACGCAGTATTTT. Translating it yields CASGIRDTQYF.

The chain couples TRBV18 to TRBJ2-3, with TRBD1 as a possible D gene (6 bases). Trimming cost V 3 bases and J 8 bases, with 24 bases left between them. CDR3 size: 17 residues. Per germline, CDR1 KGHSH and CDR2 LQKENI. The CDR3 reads CASSPSFVTASQGTQYF. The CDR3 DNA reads TGTGCCAGCTCACCGAGCTTTGTGACAGCCTCACAGGGTACGCAGTATTTT.

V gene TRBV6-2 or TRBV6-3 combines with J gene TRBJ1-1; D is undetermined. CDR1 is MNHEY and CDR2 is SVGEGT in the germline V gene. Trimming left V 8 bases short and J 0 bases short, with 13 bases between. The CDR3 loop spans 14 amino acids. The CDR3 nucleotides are TGTGCCAGCTCCCCCTCCGAGTTGAACACTGAAGCTTTCTTT. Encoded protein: CASSPSELNTEAFF.

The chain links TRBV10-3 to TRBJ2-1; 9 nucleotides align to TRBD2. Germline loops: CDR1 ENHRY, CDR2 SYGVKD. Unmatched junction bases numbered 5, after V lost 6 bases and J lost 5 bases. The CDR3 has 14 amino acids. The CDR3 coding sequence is TGTGCCATCAGCGAAGTAGCGGGAGACAATGAGCAGTTCTTC. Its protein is CAISEVAGDNEQFF.